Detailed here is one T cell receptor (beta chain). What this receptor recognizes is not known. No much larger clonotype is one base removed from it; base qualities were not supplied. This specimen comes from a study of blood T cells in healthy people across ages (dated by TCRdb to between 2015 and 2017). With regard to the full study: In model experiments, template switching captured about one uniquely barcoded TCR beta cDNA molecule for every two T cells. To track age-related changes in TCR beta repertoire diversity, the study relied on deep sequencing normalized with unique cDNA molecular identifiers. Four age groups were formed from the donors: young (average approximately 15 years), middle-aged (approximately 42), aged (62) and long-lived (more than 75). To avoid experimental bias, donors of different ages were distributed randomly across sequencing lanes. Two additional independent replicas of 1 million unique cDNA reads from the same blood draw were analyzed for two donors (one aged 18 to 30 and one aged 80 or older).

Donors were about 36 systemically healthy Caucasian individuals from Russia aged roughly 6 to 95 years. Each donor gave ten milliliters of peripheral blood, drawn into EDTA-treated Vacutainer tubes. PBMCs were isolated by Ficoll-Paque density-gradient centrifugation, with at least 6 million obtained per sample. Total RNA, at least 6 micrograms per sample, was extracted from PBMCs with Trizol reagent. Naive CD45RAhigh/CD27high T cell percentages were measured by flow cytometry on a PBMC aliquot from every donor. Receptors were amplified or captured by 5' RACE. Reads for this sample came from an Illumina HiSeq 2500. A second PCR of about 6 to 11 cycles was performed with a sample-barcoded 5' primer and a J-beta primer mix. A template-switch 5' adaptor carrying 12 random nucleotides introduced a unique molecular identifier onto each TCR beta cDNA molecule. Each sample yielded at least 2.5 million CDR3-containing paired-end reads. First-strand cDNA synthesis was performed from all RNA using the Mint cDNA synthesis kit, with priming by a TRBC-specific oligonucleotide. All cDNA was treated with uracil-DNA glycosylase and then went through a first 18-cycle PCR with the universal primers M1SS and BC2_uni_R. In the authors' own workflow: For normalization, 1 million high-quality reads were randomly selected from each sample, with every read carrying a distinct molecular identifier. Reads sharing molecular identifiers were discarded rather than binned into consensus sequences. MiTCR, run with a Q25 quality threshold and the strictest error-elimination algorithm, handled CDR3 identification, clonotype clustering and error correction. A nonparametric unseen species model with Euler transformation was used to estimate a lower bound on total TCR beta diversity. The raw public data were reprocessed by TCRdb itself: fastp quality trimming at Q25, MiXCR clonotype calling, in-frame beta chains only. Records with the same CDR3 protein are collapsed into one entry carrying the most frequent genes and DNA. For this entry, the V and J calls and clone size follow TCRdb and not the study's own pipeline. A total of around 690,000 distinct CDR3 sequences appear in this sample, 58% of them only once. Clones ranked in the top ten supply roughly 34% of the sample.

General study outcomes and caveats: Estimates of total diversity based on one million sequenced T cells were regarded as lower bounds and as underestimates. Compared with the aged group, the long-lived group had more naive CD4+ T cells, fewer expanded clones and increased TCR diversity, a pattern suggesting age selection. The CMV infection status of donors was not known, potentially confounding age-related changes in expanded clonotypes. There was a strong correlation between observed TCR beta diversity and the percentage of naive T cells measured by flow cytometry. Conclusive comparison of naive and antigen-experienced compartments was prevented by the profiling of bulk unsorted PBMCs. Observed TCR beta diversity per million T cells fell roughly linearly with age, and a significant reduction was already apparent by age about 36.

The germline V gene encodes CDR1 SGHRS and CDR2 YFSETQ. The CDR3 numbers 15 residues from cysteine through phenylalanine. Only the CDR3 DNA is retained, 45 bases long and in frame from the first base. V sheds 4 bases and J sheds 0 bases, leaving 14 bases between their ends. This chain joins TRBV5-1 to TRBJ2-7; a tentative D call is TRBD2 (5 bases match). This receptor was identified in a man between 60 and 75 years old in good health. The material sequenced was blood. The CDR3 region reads CASSLEPGSSYEQYF. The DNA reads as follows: TGCGCCAGCAGCCTGGAACCGGGGAGCTCCTACGAGCAGTACTTC.